A selection of T cell receptor beta chains follows, all from one sample in a study of blood T cell repertoires in COVID-19. Generated by immunoSEQ multiplex PCR, the TCRdb table keeps only in-frame clones and is missing some. The table shows under 250,000 clones, with 65% to 90% occurring only once. Material for sequencing was peripheral blood. The receptors stem from a woman in her 70s with acute or convalescent COVID-19. CDR3s include the opening cysteine and the closing phenylalanine or tryptophan. A D gene is named only where the DNA matches it firmly. Clone size, where shown, is once, few, many, or a class for clones that have expanded.

TRBD1	-	TRBJ1-2	TRBV5-1	CASNSGQGVWGYTF	TGCGCCAGCAACTCCGGACAGGGCGTATGGGGCTACACCTTC
-	-	TRBJ1-6	TRBV5-6	CASSLALGGLDNSPLHF	TGTGCCAGCAGCTTGGCCCTGGGAGGGTTGGATAATTCACCCCTCCACTTT
TRBD1	-	TRBJ1-3	TRBV27	CASSTGTGRGNTIYF	TGTGCCAGCAGCACCGGGACAGGGAGAGGAAACACCATATATTTT
-	-	TRBJ1-3	TRBV7-8	CASRHPGNSGNTIYF	TGTGCCAGCAGACATCCAGGCAACTCTGGAAACACCATATATTTT
-	-	TRBJ2-7	TRBV10-1	CASRQGIGYEQYF	TGCGCCAGCAGACAGGGAATCGGCTACGAGCAGTACTTC
TRBD1	few	TRBJ1-2	TRBV5-1	CASSLTGANGYTF	TGCGCCAGCAGCTTGACAGGGGCGAATGGCTACACCTTC
TRBD1	-	TRBJ2-5	TRBV7-8	CASSSNDRGLSETQYF	TGTGCCAGCAGCTCAAACGACAGGGGGCTTTCTGAGACCCAGTACTTC
-	-	TRBJ1-3	TRBV4-1	CASSQDQIPGDTIYF	TGCGCCAGCAGCCAAGATCAGATTCCAGGGGACACCATATATTTT
TRBD1	-	TRBJ2-7	TRBV10-1	CASSRTGGGEQYF	TGCGCCAGCAGTAGGACAGGGGGGGGCGAGCAGTACTTC
-	-	TRBJ1-5	TRBV3-1/TRBV3-2	CASSQDFWRPQHF	TGTGCCAGCAGCCAGGACTTTTGGCGGCCCCAGCATTTT
TRBD1	-	TRBJ1-2	TRBV4-3	CASSQESTGAIYGYTF	TGCGCCAGCAGCCAAGAATCGACAGGGGCCATCTATGGCTACACCTTC
-	-	TRBJ1-2	TRBV10-3	CAISEKLPNGYTF	TGTGCCATCAGTGAGAAACTTCCTAATGGCTACACCTTC
TRBD2	-	TRBJ2-1	TRBV7-9	CASSLDLAGEPFF	TGTGCCAGCAGCTTAGACCTAGCGGGGGAGCCGTTCTTC
-	-	TRBJ1-6	TRBV5-1	CASSWGTRDSPLHF	TGCGCCAGCAGCTGGGGGACTAGGGATTCACCCCTCCACTTT
-	few	TRBJ1-1	TRBV4-2	CASSQVGGGNTEAFF	TGTGCCAGCAGCCAAGTAGGCGGGGGGAACACTGAAGCTTTCTTT
-	-	TRBJ1-5	TRBV19	CASREVFSNQPQHF	TGTGCCAGTAGAGAGGTTTTTAGCAATCAGCCCCAGCATTTT
-	-	TRBJ2-7	TRBV5-1	CASSFREKGYEQYF	TGCGCCAGCAGCTTCCGGGAAAAGGGCTACGAGCAGTACTTC
-	-	TRBJ1-1	TRBV19	CASSAKRNTEAFF	TGTGCCAGTAGTGCCAAGAGGAACACTGAAGCTTTCTTT
TRBD1	-	TRBJ2-5	TRBV27	CASSLSPRGRGETQYF	TGTGCCAGCAGTTTATCGCCCAGGGGGCGTGGGGAGACCCAGTACTTC
-	-	TRBJ1-6	TRBV24-1	CATSVDFGSSYNSPLHF	TGTGCCACCAGTGTAGATTTCGGGAGCTCCTATAATTCACCCCTCCACTTT
-	-	TRBJ2-2	TRBV7-2	CASSFAANTGELFF	TGTGCCAGCAGCTTTGCGGCGAACACCGGGGAGCTGTTTTTT
TRBD1	-	TRBJ1-2	TRBV5-1	CASGVTGEAYGYTF	TGCGCCAGCGGAGTGACAGGGGAGGCCTATGGCTACACCTTC
-	-	TRBJ2-7	TRBV7-2	CASGPGGRTYEQYF	TGTGCCAGCGGCCCCGGGGGAAGAACTTACGAGCAGTACTTC
-	once	TRBJ1-1	TRBV6-5	CASRPGQLNTEAFF	TGTGCCAGCAGGCCCGGACAACTGAACACTGAAGCTTTCTTT
-	-	TRBJ2-7	TRBV15	CATSRGRGGSYEQYF	TGTGCCACCAGCAGAGGCCGCGGTGGGTCCTACGAGCAGTACTTC
TRBD1	-	TRBJ1-2	TRBV5-1	CASSLALRGQTNYGYTF	TGCGCCAGCAGCTTGGCTCTGCGGGGACAGACTAACTATGGCTACACCTTC
-	-	TRBJ1-1	TRBV2	CASSDGELGTEAFF	TGTGCCAGCAGTGATGGGGAGCTGGGAACTGAAGCTTTCTTT
-	-	TRBJ2-3	TRBV24-1	CATSDFKDLRTDTQYF	TGTGCCACCAGTGATTTTAAGGACTTGCGGACAGATACGCAGTATTTT
TRBD1	-	TRBJ2-4	TRBV28	CASSLRQGQYF	TGTGCCAGCAGTTTAAGACAGGGGCAGTACTTC
-	once	TRBJ1-1	TRBV10-3	CAISESEGRDTEAFF	TGTGCCATCAGTGAGTCGGAGGGGAGGGATACTGAAGCTTTCTTT
TRBD1	-	TRBJ1-4	TRBV4-2	CASSLIWTGGLNEKLFF	TGTGCCAGCAGCCTAATATGGACAGGGGGCCTAAATGAAAAACTGTTTTTT
TRBD2	-	TRBJ2-1	TRBV11-2	CASSFGRTYNEQFF	TGTGCCAGCAGCTTCGGGAGGACCTACAATGAGCAGTTCTTC
-	-	TRBJ1-5	TRBV12-3/TRBV12-4	CASSVQGQQPQHF	TGTGCCAGCAGCGTACAGGGTCAACAGCCCCAGCATTTT
TRBD1	-	TRBJ1-4	TRBV10-1	CASSRDRQEKLFF	TGCGCCAGCAGCCGGGACAGGCAGGAAAAACTGTTTTTT
-	-	TRBJ1-1	TRBV3-1/TRBV3-2	CASSQGRVRTEAFF	TGTGCCAGCAGCCAAGGTCGGGTTCGCACTGAAGCTTTCTTT
TRBD1	-	TRBJ1-5	TRBV7-2	CASSPDRGGNQPQHF	TGTGCCAGCAGCCCGGACAGGGGGGGCAATCAGCCCCAGCATTTT
-	-	TRBJ1-1	TRBV12-3/TRBV12-4	CASSQQGLGEAFF	TGTGCCAGCAGTCAACAGGGACTAGGAGAAGCTTTCTTT
TRBD2	-	TRBJ2-2	TRBV28	CASHGRGMLNTGELFF	TGTGCCAGTCACGGGAGGGGAATGTTGAACACCGGGGAGCTGTTTTTT
TRBD1	-	TRBJ1-4	TRBV6-2/TRBV6-3	CASSEPGQGSGKLFF	TGTGCCAGCAGCGAGCCGGGACAGGGATCTGGAAAACTGTTTTTT
TRBD1	once	TRBJ1-1	TRBV19	CASSTKQGAAAFF	TGTGCCAGTAGTACCAAACAGGGGGCGGCGGCTTTCTTT
-	-	TRBJ1-2	TRBV19	CASSIGMGRGFNYGYTF	TGTGCCAGTAGTATAGGGATGGGTCGGGGGTTTAACTATGGCTACACCTTC